Included here is one T cell receptor (beta chain) sequence, with context. The data derive from a study of T cell changes during pregnancy in multiple sclerosis. TCRdb's copy holds only in-frame clones and misses some; the assay was immunoSEQ multiplex PCR. The sample holds roughly 69,000 clones; approximately 90% are singletons and the top ten take 1.4%. The source material was peripheral blood, sampled in the third trimester of pregnancy. This sequence was found in a female donor with multiple sclerosis, enrolled in a pregnancy study.

The CDR3 protein is CAWKTSSGNTIYF. In nucleotides, the CDR3 is TGTGCCTGGAAAACGAGCTCTGGAAACACCATATATTTT. The chain employs TRBV30 and TRBJ1-3; D is ambiguous. This CDR3 spans 13 amino acids. The germline CDR1 and CDR2 sequences are GTSNPN and SVGIG (reference sequence). V was trimmed by 4 bases and J by 0 bases, leaving 7 bases between them.